This T cell receptor beta chain appears in the sequencing data of a study of T-cell memory formation after mild COVID-19. Barcoded TCR alpha and TCR beta cDNA libraries with UMIs came from 5'RACE using constant-segment primers. In TCRdb, the 5' RACE reads were re-called with MiXCR into one record per CDR3 protein. In the table there are 130,000 to 150,000 distinct CDR3 sequences, 15% to 20% of which are singletons. The CDR3 consists of 13 residues. Trimming at V came to 7 bases and at J to 6 bases, leaving 7 bases not matched to a gene. CDR1 and CDR2 from the germline V gene are SGHRS and YFSETQ. The material sequenced was PBMCs or a T cell subset sorted from them (not recorded which). This sequence was found in an adult woman who had mild COVID-19 (a few samples of this study predate the infection). Cell type and time point are not known. The J gene is TRBJ1-1, the V gene TRBV5-1; 9 bases are shared with TRBD1. The CDR3 DNA sequence: TGCGCCAGCTCAAGACAGGGGGGCCCTGAAGCTTTCTTT. This sequence encodes CASSRQGGPEAFF.